This record covers a single T cell receptor beta chain. These data are taken from a study of T cell changes during pregnancy in multiple sclerosis. Some clones are missing from TCRdb's copy, which holds only in-frame ones; the method was immunoSEQ multiplex PCR. Among some 60,000 clones listed, less than 95% were seen once. The CDR3 is 15 residues long. Trimming cost V 6 bases and J 2 bases, with 14 bases left between them. The germline CDR1 and CDR2 sequences are MDHEN and SYDVKM. The clonotype originates from a female donor in good health, enrolled as a control in a pregnancy study. Sequencing used peripheral blood, obtained in the third trimester of pregnancy. This chain uses TRBV28 with TRBJ1-5, with D possibly matching TRBD1 (5 bases). The CDR3 protein is CASRTETAGNQPQHF. In DNA, the CDR3 is TGTGCCAGCAGAACAGAGACAGCTGGCAATCAGCCCCAGCATTTT.